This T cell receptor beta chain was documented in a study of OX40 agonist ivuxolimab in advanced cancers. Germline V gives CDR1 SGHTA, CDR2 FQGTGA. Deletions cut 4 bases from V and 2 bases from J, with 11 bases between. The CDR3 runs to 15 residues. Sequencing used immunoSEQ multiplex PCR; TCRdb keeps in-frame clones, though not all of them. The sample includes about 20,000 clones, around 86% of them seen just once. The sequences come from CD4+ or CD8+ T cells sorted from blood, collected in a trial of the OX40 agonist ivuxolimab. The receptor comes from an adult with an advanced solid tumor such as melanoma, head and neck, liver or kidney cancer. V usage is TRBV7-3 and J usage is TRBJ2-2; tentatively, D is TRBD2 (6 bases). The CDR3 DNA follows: TGTGCCAGCAGCTCTGGGACTCCCAACACCGGGGAGCTGTTTTTT. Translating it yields CASSSGTPNTGELFF.